This is a list of T cell receptor beta chains from one sample in a study of blood T cell repertoires in COVID-19. Clones were sequenced by immunoSEQ multiplex PCR, and TCRdb holds only the in-frame ones, with some missing. The repertoire holds 470,000 or so clones, with approximately 83% as singletons. The sequencing input was peripheral blood. These receptors were obtained from a human donor in a cohort sampled during active COVID-19. Both conserved end residues are part of each CDR3. A D gene is named only where the DNA matches it firmly. Clone size is stated in some rows and not others, as once, few, many or a class when expanded.

v_gene	abundance	j_gene	d_gene	CDR3aa	CDR3nt
TRBV21-1	NA	TRBJ2-3	NA	CASSTGLAACTDTQYF	TGTGCCAGCAGCACGGGACTAGCGGCCTGCACAGATACGCAGTATTTT
TRBV6-2/TRBV6-3	NA	TRBJ1-1	NA	CASSYRRGNTEAFF	TGTGCCAGCAGTTACAGGAGGGGGAACACTGAAGCTTTCTTT
TRBV6-5	NA	TRBJ1-3	NA	CASRRGGIGNTIYF	TGTGCCAGCAGAAGAGGGGGTATCGGAAACACCATATATTTT
TRBV15	NA	TRBJ2-5	NA	CATSRDGSAGQETQYF	TGTGCCACCAGCAGAGATGGGTCGGCAGGGCAGGAGACCCAGTACTTC
TRBV11-2	NA	TRBJ2-1	NA	CASSYLRTTNEQFF	TGTGCCAGCAGCTACCTACGGACTACCAATGAGCAGTTCTTC
TRBV7-3	NA	TRBJ2-3	NA	CASSLDSGVTDTQYF	TGTGCCAGCAGCTTAGACAGTGGGGTCACAGATACGCAGTATTTT
TRBV19	NA	TRBJ2-7	TRBD2	CASSPQFSGSGFEQYF	TGTGCCAGTAGTCCCCAATTTAGCGGGAGCGGTTTCGAGCAGTACTTC
TRBV7-9	NA	TRBJ2-7	TRBD2	CASSPSGNYEQYF	TGTGCCAGCAGTCCTAGCGGGAACTACGAGCAGTACTTC
TRBV2	NA	TRBJ1-1	NA	CASRPRFDSTMNTEAFF	TGTGCCAGCAGGCCTCGATTTGACAGCACCATGAACACTGAAGCTTTCTTT
TRBV2	NA	TRBJ2-7	NA	CASSRTGIYEQYF	TGTGCCAGCAGCCGGACTGGAATCTACGAGCAGTACTTC
TRBV5-1	NA	TRBJ2-1	NA	CASSLGQVSSYNEQFF	TGCGCCAGCAGCTTGGGACAGGTGAGCTCCTACAATGAGCAGTTCTTC
TRBV7-8	NA	TRBJ2-7	TRBD2	CASSSSGSSYEQYF	TGTGCCAGCAGCTCTAGCGGGAGCTCCTACGAGCAGTACTTC
TRBV29-1	NA	TRBJ2-1	TRBD2	CSGEGSGRKSYNEQFF	TGCAGCGGGGAGGGTAGCGGGAGGAAGTCCTACAATGAGCAGTTCTTC
TRBV28	NA	TRBJ1-2	NA	CASSPGQTQGMGYTF	TGTGCCAGCAGCCCTGGACAGACCCAGGGTATGGGCTACACCTTC
TRBV25-1	NA	TRBJ2-4	TRBD1	CASSATGETRLNIQYF	TGTGCCAGCAGTGCAACAGGGGAGACGCGCTTAAACATTCAGTACTTC
TRBV3-1/TRBV3-2	NA	TRBJ2-3	NA	CASSPGSSDTQYF	TGTGCCAGCAGCCCCGGGAGTTCCGATACGCAGTATTTT
TRBV11-2	NA	TRBJ2-7	TRBD2	CASSLGGTSGSYEQYF	TGTGCCAGCAGCTTAGGGGGGACTAGCGGATCCTACGAGCAGTACTTC
TRBV5-1	NA	TRBJ1-5	TRBD1	CASSGGTGDQPQHF	TGCGCCAGCAGTGGGGGGACAGGGGATCAGCCCCAGCATTTT
TRBV10-3	once	TRBJ1-2	TRBD1	CAIRGTVFNYGYTF	TGTGCCATTAGGGGGACAGTTTTTAACTATGGCTACACCTTC
TRBV6-5	NA	TRBJ1-3	TRBD1	CASSLDRGNTIYF	TGTGCCAGCAGTCTGGACAGGGGAAACACCATATATTTT
TRBV20-1	NA	TRBJ2-5	TRBD2	CSASKSGSGQETQYF	TGCAGTGCTAGTAAAAGCGGGAGCGGGCAAGAGACCCAGTACTTC
TRBV27	NA	TRBJ2-7	TRBD2	CASRRDLGGLAGDLYEQYF	TGTGCCAGCAGAAGAGACCTCGGAGGACTAGCGGGAGATCTGTACGAGCAGTACTTC
TRBV2	NA	TRBJ2-1	NA	CASSTNNEQFF	TGTGCCAGCAGTACTAACAATGAGCAGTTCTTC
TRBV30	NA	TRBJ1-6	NA	CAWSVEAGNSPLHF	TGTGCCTGGAGTGTCGAGGCGGGGAATTCACCCCTCCACTTT
TRBV4-2	NA	TRBJ2-3	TRBD1	CASSQDRDSPFSTDTQYF	TGTGCCAGCAGCCAAGATCGGGACAGTCCTTTTAGCACAGATACGCAGTATTTT
TRBV4-1	NA	TRBJ1-4	NA	CASSQVGRDPNEKLFF	TGCGCCAGCAGCCAAGTCGGCAGGGATCCTAATGAAAAACTGTTTTTT
TRBV19	NA	TRBJ2-1	TRBD2	CASSVTSGTYNEQFF	TGTGCCAGTAGTGTGACTAGCGGGACCTACAATGAGCAGTTCTTC
TRBV5-4	NA	TRBJ1-6	NA	CASSRENTDNSPLHF	TGTGCCAGCAGCAGAGAGAATACTGATAATTCACCCCTCCACTTT
TRBV15	NA	TRBJ1-1	NA	CATSSNGGFEAFF	TGTGCCACCAGCAGCAATGGGGGCTTTGAAGCTTTCTTT
TRBV19	NA	TRBJ1-1	TRBD1	CASTQTGSGTEAFF	TGTGCCAGTACCCAGACAGGGAGTGGGACTGAAGCTTTCTTT
TRBV3-1/TRBV3-2	once	TRBJ1-2	NA	CASNHQGSGYTF	TGTGCCAGCAACCACCAGGGAAGCGGCTACACCTTC
TRBV28	NA	TRBJ1-2	NA	CASSLLFRGGYTF	TGTGCCAGCAGTTTACTTTTCAGGGGCGGCTACACCTTC
TRBV6-6	NA	TRBJ2-5	TRBD2	CASSYSGPSTQYF	TGTGCCAGCAGTTATAGCGGGCCCTCGACCCAGTACTTC
TRBV19	NA	TRBJ1-1	NA	CASSRETGRAEAFF	TGTGCCAGTAGCCGCGAAACAGGGAGGGCTGAAGCTTTCTTT
TRBV5-6	NA	TRBJ1-1	TRBD1	CASSSPGGTEAFF	TGTGCCAGCAGCTCCCCAGGGGGCACTGAAGCTTTCTTT
TRBV10-1	NA	TRBJ1-5	TRBD1	CASSEKTGARQPQHF	TGCGCCAGCAGTGAGAAGACAGGGGCACGGCAGCCCCAGCATTTT
TRBV30	NA	TRBJ1-5	NA	CAWTSKDEGWDQPQHF	TGTGCCTGGACCAGTAAAGATGAGGGATGGGATCAGCCCCAGCATTTT
TRBV6-6	NA	TRBJ2-7	NA	CASSYLTGTEGEQYF	TGTGCCAGCAGTTACCTTACAGGGACCGAGGGGGAGCAGTACTTC
TRBV18	once	TRBJ1-1	TRBD1	CASSLPGQYLNTEAFF	TGTGCCAGCTCACTTCCGGGACAGTATTTGAACACTGAAGCTTTCTTT
TRBV27	NA	TRBJ2-5	NA	CASSLFGANNQETQYF	TGTGCCAGCAGTTTATTTGGGGCAAATAATCAAGAGACCCAGTACTTC
TRBV6-5	NA	TRBJ2-6	NA	CASSSSFSGANVLTF	TGTGCCAGCAGTTCCAGTTTTTCTGGGGCCAACGTCCTGACTTTC
TRBV9	few	TRBJ1-2	NA	CASSVGPGEVDYGYTF	TGTGCCAGCAGCGTCGGGCCCGGGGAGGTCGACTATGGCTACACCTTC
TRBV29-1	NA	TRBJ2-1	NA	CGTSFSYNEQFF	TGCGGGACTTCATTCTCCTACAATGAGCAGTTCTTC
TRBV6-1	NA	TRBJ1-1	NA	CASSDRQINTEAFF	TGTGCCAGCAGTGATCGACAGATTAACACTGAAGCTTTCTTT
TRBV5-6	NA	TRBJ2-4	TRBD1	CASSSDRDEDF	TGTGCCAGCAGCTCGGACAGGGATGAGGACTTC
TRBV6-1	NA	TRBJ2-7	TRBD2	CASSGVAGGLSYEQYF	TGTGCCAGCAGTGGGGTAGCGGGAGGTCTCTCCTACGAGCAGTACTTC
TRBV19	NA	TRBJ1-1	NA	CASKWTSPNTEAFF	TGTGCCAGTAAATGGACATCTCCGAACACTGAAGCTTTCTTT
TRBV6-2/TRBV6-3	NA	TRBJ2-7	TRBD1	CASSRTGVEQYF	TGTGCCAGCAGTAGGACAGGTGTCGAGCAGTACTTC
TRBV19	NA	TRBJ2-1	TRBD2	CASSMVSGSQGEQFF	TGTGCCAGTAGTATGGTTAGCGGGAGCCAAGGGGAGCAGTTCTTC
TRBV10-3	once	TRBJ1-6	NA	CAISEGSEGSPLHF	TGTGCCATCAGTGAGGGTTCAGAGGGTTCACCCCTCCACTTT
TRBV28	NA	TRBJ2-3	TRBD1	CASSLLVGQGLNTQYF	TGTGCCAGCAGCCTCCTCGTCGGACAGGGGCTTAATACGCAGTATTTT
TRBV5-6	NA	TRBJ1-2	NA	CASGGAPYGYTF	TGTGCCAGCGGCGGGGCCCCCTATGGCTACACCTTC
TRBV30	NA	TRBJ1-1	NA	CAWTLGGEAFF	TGTGCCTGGACCCTGGGGGGGGAAGCTTTCTTT
TRBV10-3	NA	TRBJ2-7	NA	CAISRDFSYEQYF	TGTGCCATCAGTCGGGACTTCTCCTACGAGCAGTACTTC
TRBV27	NA	TRBJ2-7	TRBD1	CARPPGQDHEQYF	TGTGCCAGACCTCCGGGACAGGACCACGAGCAGTACTTC
TRBV6-5	NA	TRBJ2-1	NA	CASSSTYNEQFF	TGTGCCAGCAGTTCAACCTACAATGAGCAGTTCTTC
TRBV28	NA	TRBJ2-7	TRBD2	CASSLALGGIYEQYF	TGTGCCAGCAGTTTGGCCCTGGGGGGGATCTACGAGCAGTACTTC
TRBV5-8	NA	TRBJ1-2	TRBD1	CASSPDRGPGGAYGYTF	TGTGCCAGCAGCCCGGACAGGGGGCCGGGGGGAGCCTATGGCTACACCTTC
TRBV9	NA	TRBJ1-5	NA	CASSVGGQLNQPQHF	TGTGCCAGCAGCGTAGGGGGCCAGCTCAATCAGCCCCAGCATTTT